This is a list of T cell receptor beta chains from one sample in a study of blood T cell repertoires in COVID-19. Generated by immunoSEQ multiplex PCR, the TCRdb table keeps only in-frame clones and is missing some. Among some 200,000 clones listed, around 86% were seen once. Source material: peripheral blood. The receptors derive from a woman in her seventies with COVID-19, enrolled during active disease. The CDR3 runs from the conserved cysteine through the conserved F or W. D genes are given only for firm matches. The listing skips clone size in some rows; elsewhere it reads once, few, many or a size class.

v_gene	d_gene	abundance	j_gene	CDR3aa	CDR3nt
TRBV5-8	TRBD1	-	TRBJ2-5	CASSLGDRGQETQYF	TGTGCCAGCAGCTTGGGGGACAGGGGGCAAGAGACCCAGTACTTC
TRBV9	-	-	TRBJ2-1	CASSVSQGNEQFF	TGTGCCAGCAGCGTATCCCAGGGCAATGAGCAGTTCTTC
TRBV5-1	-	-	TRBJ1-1	CASKTVPNTEAFF	TGCGCCAGTAAGACAGTGCCGAACACTGAAGCTTTCTTT
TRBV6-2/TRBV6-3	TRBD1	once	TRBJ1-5	CASSYPRDRGIQPQHF	TGTGCCAGCAGTTACCCAAGGGACAGGGGAATACAGCCCCAGCATTTT
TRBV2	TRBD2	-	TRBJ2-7	CASSGTSGSAYEQYF	TGTGCCAGCAGTGGGACTAGCGGGAGTGCCTACGAGCAGTACTTC
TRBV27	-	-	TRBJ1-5	CASSNTIRGQPQHF	TGTGCCAGCAGCAACACCATTCGGGGTCAGCCCCAGCATTTT
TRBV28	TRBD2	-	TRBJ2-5	CASSFSRLAGVPETQYF	TGTGCCAGCAGTTTTAGTCGACTAGCGGGAGTCCCAGAGACCCAGTACTTC
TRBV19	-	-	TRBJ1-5	CASSMGRSNQPQHF	TGTGCCAGTAGTATGGGCAGGAGCAATCAGCCCCAGCATTTT
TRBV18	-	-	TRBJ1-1	CASSPNEVGEAFF	TGTGCCAGCTCACCGAACGAGGTCGGTGAAGCTTTCTTT
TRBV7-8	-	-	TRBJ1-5	CASSERQVSNQPQHF	TGTGCCAGCAGCGAGAGACAAGTTAGCAATCAGCCCCAGCATTTT
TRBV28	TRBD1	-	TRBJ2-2	CASRTGGTGELFF	TGTGCCAGCCGGACAGGGGGCACCGGGGAGCTGTTTTTT
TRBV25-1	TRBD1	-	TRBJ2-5	CASSESGRGLQETQYF	TGTGCCAGCAGTGAAAGTGGCAGGGGGCTCCAAGAGACCCAGTACTTC
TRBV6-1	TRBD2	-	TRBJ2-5	CASSEGSGRARETQYF	TGTGCCAGCAGTGAAGGCAGCGGGAGGGCCCGGGAGACCCAGTACTTC
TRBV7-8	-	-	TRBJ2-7	CASSAPASDEQYF	TGTGCCAGCAGCGCCCCGGCTAGCGACGAGCAGTACTTC
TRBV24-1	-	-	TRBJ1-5	CATSEPGPNQPQHF	TGTGCCACCAGTGAGCCGGGTCCCAATCAGCCCCAGCATTTT
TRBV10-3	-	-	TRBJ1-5	CAISESGQNPPQINQPQHF	TGTGCCATCAGTGAGTCCGGACAGAACCCACCCCAAATCAATCAGCCCCAGCATTTT
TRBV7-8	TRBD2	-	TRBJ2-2	CASSLRIAGESTGELFF	TGTGCCAGCAGCTTAAGGATAGCGGGAGAGAGCACCGGGGAGCTGTTTTTT
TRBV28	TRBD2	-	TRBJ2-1	CASSTLRLAGHLTEEFF	TGTGCCAGCAGTACGCTAAGACTAGCGGGACACCTAACTGAGGAGTTCTTC
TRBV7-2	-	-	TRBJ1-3	CASSYPGFSGNTIYF	TGTGCCAGCAGCTACCCAGGGTTTTCAGGAAACACCATATATTTT
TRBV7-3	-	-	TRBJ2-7	CASSRGSNTAEQYF	TGTGCCAGCAGCCGAGGATCCAACACCGCCGAGCAGTACTTC